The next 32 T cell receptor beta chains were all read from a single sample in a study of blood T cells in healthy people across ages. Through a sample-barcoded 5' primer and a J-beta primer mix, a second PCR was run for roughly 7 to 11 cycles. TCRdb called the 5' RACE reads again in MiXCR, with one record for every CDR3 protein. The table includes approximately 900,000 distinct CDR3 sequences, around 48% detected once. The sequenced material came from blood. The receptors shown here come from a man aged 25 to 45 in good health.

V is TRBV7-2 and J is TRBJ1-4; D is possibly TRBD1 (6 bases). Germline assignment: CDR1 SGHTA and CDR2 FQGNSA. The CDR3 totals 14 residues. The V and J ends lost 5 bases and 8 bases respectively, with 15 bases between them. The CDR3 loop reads CASSPQGLQEKLFF. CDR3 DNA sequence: TGTGCCAGCAGCCCTCAGGGGCTGCAGGAAAAACTGTTTTTT.

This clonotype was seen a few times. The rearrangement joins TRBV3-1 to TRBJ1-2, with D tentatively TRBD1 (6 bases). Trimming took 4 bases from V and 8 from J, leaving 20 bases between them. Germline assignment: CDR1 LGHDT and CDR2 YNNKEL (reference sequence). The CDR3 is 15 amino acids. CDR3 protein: CASSPTGYRAQGYTF. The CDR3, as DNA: TGTGCCAGCAGCCCTACCGGCTACAGGGCTCAGGGCTACACCTTC.

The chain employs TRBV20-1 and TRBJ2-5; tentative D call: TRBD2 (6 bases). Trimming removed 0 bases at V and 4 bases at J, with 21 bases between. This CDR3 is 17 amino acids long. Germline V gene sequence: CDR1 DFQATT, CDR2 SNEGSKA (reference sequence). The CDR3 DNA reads TGCAGTGCTAGAGATGTATTGGCGGACTACCTCCGAGAGACCCAGTACTTC. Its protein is CSARDVLADYLRETQYF.

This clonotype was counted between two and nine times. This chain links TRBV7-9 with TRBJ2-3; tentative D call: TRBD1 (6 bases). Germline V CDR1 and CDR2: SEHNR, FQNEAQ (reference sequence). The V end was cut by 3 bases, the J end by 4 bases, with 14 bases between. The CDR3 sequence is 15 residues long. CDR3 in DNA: TGTGCCAGCAGCTTGGACCAGGGGTACGCAGATACGCAGTATTTT. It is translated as CASSLDQGYADTQYF.

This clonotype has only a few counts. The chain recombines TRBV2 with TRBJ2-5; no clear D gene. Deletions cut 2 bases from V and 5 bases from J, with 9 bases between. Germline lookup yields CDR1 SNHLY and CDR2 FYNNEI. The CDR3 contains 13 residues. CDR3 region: CASSEWTVETQYF. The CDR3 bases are TGTGCCAGCAGTGAATGGACCGTTGAGACCCAGTACTTC.

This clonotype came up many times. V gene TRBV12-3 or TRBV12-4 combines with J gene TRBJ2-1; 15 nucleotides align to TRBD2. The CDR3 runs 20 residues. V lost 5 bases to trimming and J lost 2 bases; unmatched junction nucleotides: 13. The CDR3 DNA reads TGTGCCAGCAGTAACCGACCCGGGACTAGCGGGGGGTATACCTACAATGAGCAGTTCTTC. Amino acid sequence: CASSNRPGTSGGYTYNEQFF.

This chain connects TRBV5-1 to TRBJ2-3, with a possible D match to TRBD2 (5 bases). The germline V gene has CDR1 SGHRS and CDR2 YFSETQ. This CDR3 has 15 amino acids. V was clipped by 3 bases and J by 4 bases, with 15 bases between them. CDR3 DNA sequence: TGCGCCAGCAGCTCCAGCGGCGGTGATTCAGATACGCAGTATTTT. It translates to CASSSSGGDSDTQYF.

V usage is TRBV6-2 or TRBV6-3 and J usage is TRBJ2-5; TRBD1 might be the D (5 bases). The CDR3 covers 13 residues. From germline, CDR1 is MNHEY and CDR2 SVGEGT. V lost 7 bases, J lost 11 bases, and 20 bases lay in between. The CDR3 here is CASKDTSYNEQYF. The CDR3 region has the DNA TGTGCCAGCAAGGACACCTCCTACAATGAGCAGTACTTC.

Here the CDR3 DNA reads TGTGCCAGCAGCTTACTTTCGGTTGGTGTAGATGAGCAGTTCTTC. As protein: CASSLLSVGVDEQFF. This chain connects TRBV7-9 to TRBJ2-1; D is unclear. CDR1 and CDR2 (germline): SEHNR, FQNEAQ (reference sequence). The CDR3 is made up of 15 amino acids. V dropped 2 bases and J dropped 8 bases, with 16 bases sitting between them.

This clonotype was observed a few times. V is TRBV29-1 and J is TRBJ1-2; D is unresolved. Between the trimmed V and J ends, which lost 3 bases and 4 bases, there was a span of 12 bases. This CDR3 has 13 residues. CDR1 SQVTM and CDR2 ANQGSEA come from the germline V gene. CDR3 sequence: CSVDLTELYGYTF. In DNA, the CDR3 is TGCAGCGTTGACCTTACAGAGCTCTATGGCTACACCTTC. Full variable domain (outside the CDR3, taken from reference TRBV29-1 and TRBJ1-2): SAVISQKPSRDICQRGTSLTIQCQVDSQVTMMFWYRQQPGQSLTLIATANQGSEATYESGFVIDKFPISRPNLTFSTLTVSNMSPEDSSIYLCSVDLTELYGYTFGSGTRLTVV.

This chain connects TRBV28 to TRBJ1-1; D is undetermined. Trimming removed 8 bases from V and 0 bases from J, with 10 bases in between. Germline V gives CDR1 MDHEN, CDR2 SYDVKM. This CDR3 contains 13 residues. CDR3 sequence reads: CASGLAVNTEAFF. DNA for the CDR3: TGTGCCAGCGGACTCGCTGTGAACACTGAAGCTTTCTTT. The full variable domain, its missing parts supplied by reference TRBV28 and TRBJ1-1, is DVKVTQSSRYLVKRTGEKVFLECVQDMDHENMFWYRQDPGLGLRLIYFSYDVKMKEKGDIPEGYSVSREKKERFSLILESASTNQTSMYLCASGLAVNTEAFFGQGTRLTVV.

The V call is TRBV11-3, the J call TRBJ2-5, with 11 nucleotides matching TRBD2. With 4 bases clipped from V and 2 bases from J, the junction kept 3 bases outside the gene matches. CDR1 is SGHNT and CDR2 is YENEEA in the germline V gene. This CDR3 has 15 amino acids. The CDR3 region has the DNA TGTGCCAGCAGCTCCGCTAGCGGGGGGCAAGAGACCCAGTACTTC. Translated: CASSSASGGQETQYF.

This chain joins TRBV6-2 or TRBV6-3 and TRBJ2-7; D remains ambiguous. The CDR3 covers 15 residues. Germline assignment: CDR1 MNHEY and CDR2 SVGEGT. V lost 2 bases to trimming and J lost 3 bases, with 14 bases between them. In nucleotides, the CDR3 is TGTGCCAGCAGTTACCCCCCGACCCATGGCTACGAGCAGTACTTC. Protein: CASSYPPTHGYEQYF.

This chain's CDR3 is CSAGETYEQYF. CDR3 nucleotides: TGCAGTGCCGGAGAAACTTACGAGCAGTACTTC. This chain joins TRBV20-1 and TRBJ2-7; D unclear. The V gene's germline CDR1 is DFQATT and CDR2 SNEGSKA (reference sequence). This CDR3 contains 11 residues. Trimming removed 6 bases at V and 4 bases at J, with 10 bases between.

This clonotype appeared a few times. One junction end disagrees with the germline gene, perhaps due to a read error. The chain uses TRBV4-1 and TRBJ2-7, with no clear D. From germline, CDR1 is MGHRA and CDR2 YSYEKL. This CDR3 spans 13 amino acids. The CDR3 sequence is CASSQVGTYEQYF. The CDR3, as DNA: TGTGCCAGCAGCCAAGTTGGGACCTACGAGCAGTACTTC.

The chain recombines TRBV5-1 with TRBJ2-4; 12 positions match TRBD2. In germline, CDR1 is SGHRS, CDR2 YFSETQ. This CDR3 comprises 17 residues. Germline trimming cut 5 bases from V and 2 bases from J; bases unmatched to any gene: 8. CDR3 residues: CASRSTLAGGTKNIQYF. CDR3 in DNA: TGCGCCAGCAGATCGACTCTAGCGGGGGGGACCAAAAACATTCAGTACTTC.

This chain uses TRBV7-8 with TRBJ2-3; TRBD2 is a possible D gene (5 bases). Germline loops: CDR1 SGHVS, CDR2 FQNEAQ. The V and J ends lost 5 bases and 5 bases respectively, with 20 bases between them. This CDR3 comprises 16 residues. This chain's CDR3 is CASSPGLTKVGDTQYF. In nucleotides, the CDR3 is TGTGCCAGCAGCCCCGGACTCACCAAAGTGGGAGATACGCAGTATTTT.

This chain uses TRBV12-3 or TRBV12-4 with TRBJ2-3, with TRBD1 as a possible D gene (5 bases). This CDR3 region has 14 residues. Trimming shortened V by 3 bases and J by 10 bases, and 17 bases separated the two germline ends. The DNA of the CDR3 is TGTGCCAGCAGTTTCCAGGGCCAGGGTTGGGCGCAGTATTTT. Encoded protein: CASSFQGQGWAQYF.

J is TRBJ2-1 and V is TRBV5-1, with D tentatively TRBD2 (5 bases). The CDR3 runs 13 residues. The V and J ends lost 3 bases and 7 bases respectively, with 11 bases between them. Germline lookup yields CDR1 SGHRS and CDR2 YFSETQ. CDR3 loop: CASSSAGLNEQFF. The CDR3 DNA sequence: TGCGCCAGCAGCTCTGCAGGACTGAATGAGCAGTTCTTC.

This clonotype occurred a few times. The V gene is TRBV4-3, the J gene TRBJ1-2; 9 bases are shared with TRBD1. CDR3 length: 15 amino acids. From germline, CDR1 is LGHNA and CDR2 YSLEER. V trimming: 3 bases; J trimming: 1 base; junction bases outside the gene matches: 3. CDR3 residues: CASSHRTGVNYGYTF. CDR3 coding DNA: TGCGCCAGCAGCCACCGGACAGGGGTTAACTATGGCTACACCTTC.

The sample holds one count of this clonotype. CDR3 DNA: TGCGCCAGCAGCCAAGAGCTCAGGCTCAATGAGCAGTTCTTC. Translated: CASSQELRLNEQFF. The chain employs TRBV4-1 and TRBJ2-1; unclear D gene. CDR1 and CDR2 from the germline V gene are MGHRA and YSYEKL. The CDR3 totals 14 residues. Trimming took 0 bases from V and 6 from J, leaving 9 bases between them.

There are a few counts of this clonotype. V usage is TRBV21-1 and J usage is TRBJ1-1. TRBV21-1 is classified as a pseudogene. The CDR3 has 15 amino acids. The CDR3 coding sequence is TGTGCCAGCAGCAAAGCCGGTGACCCGAACACTGAAGCTTTCTTT. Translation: CASSKAGDPNTEAFF.

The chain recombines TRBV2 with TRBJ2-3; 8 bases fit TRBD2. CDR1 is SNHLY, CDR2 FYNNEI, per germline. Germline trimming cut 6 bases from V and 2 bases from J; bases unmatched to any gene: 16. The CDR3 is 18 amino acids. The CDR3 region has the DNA TGTGCCAGCAGGGCGCGTCTAGCGGGCCCTCCTTTCACAGATACGCAGTATTTT. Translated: CASRARLAGPPFTDTQYF.

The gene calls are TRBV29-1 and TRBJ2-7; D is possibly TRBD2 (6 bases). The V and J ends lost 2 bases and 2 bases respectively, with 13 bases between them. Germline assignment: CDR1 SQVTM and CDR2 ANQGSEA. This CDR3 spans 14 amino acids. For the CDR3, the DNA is TGCAGCGTTGAACCCGGGACTGAGACCTACGAGCAGTACTTC. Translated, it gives CSVEPGTETYEQYF.

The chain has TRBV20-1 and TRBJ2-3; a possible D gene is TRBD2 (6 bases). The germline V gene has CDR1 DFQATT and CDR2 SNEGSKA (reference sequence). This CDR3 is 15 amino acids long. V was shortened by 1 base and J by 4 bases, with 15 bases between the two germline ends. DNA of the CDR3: TGCAGTGCTAGAGGTGCGGGGCTAGTGGCAGATACGCAGTATTTT. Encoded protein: CSARGAGLVADTQYF.

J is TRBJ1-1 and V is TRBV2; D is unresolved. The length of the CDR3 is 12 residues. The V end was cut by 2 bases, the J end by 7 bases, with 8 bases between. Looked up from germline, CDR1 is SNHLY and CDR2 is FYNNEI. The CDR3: CASSEWALEAFF. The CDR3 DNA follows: TGTGCCAGCAGTGAATGGGCTCTTGAAGCTTTCTTT.

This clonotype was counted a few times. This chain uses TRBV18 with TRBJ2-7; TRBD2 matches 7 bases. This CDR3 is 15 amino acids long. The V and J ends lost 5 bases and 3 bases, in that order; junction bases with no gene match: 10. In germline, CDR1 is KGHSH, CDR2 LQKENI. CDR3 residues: CASSSSAGRDYEQYF. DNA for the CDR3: TGTGCCAGCTCATCAAGCGCAGGGAGGGACTACGAGCAGTACTTC.

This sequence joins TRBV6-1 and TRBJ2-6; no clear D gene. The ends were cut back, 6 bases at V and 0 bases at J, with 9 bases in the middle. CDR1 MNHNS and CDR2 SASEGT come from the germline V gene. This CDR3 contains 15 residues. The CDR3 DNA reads TGTGCCAGCAGCCAAAGCCGCTCTGGGGCCAACGTCCTGACTTTC. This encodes CASSQSRSGANVLTF.

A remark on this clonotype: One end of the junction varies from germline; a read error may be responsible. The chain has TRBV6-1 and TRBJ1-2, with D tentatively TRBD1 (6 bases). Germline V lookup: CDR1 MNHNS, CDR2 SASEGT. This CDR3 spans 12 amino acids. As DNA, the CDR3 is TGCGCCAGCAGTAACACAGGGCATGGCTACACCTTC. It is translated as CASSNTGHGYTF.

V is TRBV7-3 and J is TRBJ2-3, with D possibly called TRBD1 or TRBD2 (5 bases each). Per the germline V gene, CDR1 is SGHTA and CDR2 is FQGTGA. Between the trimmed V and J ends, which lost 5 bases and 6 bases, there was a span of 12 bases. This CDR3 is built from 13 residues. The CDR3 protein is CASSGGEGDTQYF. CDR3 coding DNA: TGTGCCAGCAGCGGCGGAGAGGGGGATACGCAGTATTTT. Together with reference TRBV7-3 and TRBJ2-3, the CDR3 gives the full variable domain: GAGVSQTPSNKVTEKGKYVELRCDPISGHTALYWYRQSLGQGPEFLIYFQGTGAADDSGLPNDRFFAVRPEGSVSTLKIQRTERGDSAVYLCASSGGEGDTQYFGPGTRLTVL.

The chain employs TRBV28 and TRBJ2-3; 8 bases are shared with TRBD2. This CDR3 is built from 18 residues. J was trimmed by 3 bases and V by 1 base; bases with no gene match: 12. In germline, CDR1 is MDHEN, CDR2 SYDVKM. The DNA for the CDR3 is TGTGCCAGCAGTTTATTGGGCCGGGGGGGCAGTGGGACAGATACGCAGTATTTT. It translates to CASSLLGRGGSGTDTQYF.

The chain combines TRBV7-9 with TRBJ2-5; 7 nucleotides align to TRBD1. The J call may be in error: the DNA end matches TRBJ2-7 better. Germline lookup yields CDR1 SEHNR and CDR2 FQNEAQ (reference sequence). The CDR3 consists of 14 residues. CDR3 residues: CASSPRDSLYEQYF. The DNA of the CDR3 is TGTGCCAGCAGCCCTCGGGACAGCCTCTACGAGCAGTACTTC.